This T cell receptor beta chain was obtained from a study of blood T cell repertoires in COVID-19. For the study at large: Whether acute or convalescent, the COVID-19 samples came from the United States, Italy and Spain. From T cells, B-cell-depleted T cells, or PBMCs came the material, which was cDNA or gDNA.

Source study methods: By means of reference gene primer amplification, nucleated cell counts were estimated. This table comes from immunoSEQ multiplex PCR, and its TCRdb copy is limited to in-frame clones, with some not included. The V and J calls and clone size were taken over from that table, and D and trimming were inferred from the DNA. Among 80,000 to 90,000 clones listed, 70% to 90% were seen once. CDR1 is MNHEY, CDR2 SVGAGI, per germline. V lost 2 bases to trimming and J lost 11 bases, with 15 bases between them. The CDR3 consists of 13 residues. The receptor was isolated from a woman in her sixties or seventies with acute or convalescent COVID-19. The sample comprised peripheral blood. The chain links TRBV6-5 to TRBJ1-2; D is unresolved. CDR3 DNA sequence: TGTGCCAGCAGTTACGCAACAGTGTCGTCTTACACCTTC. It yields the protein CASSYATVSSYTF.